This T cell receptor (beta chain) was documented in a study of Ad26.COV2.S vaccination and SARS-CoV-2 variants. Regarding treatment: 15 to 20 received Ad26.COV2.S at low or high dose, single or two shots; roughly five received placebo; per-sample allocation not given. Sampling occurred on day 63 after the first vaccine or placebo injection. Sequencing used immunoSEQ multiplex PCR; TCRdb keeps in-frame clones, though not all of them. This repertoire shows over 450,000 clones, around 89% found once; its top ten account for about 1.5%. Study results and limitations: Comparable non-spike TCR breadth was observed in vaccine and placebo recipients. Vaccine recipients showed a spike-specific TCR breadth that was higher than in placebo recipients.

A word on this clone: The antigen is unknown.

Sequences were derived from peripheral blood, sampled in a trial of Ad26.COV2.S vaccine versus placebo. This TCR came from a person between 18 and 59 years old who received the Ad26.COV2.S COVID-19 vaccine or a placebo.

The CDR3 region is CASSYLGGANNEQFF. In DNA form, the CDR3 reads TGTGCCAGCAGTTACTTGGGGGGAGCTAACAATGAGCAGTTCTTC. The rearrangement links TRBV6-5 to TRBJ2-1; the D gene is possibly TRBD2 (6 bases). Germline V gene lookup returns CDR1 MNHEY and CDR2 SVGAGI. V was trimmed by 1 base and J by 5 bases, leaving 12 bases between them. The CDR3 loop spans 15 amino acids.